The 24 T cell receptor beta chains presented below share a single source sample, sequenced in a study of cytomegalovirus exposure and HLA in healthy donors. The study ran its PCR with 60 Vbeta and 13 Jbeta primers. The assay was immunoSEQ multiplex PCR, and TCRdb's table has in-frame clones only and misses some. The data hold about 130,000 clones, with approximately 78% observed a single time. Sequencing was performed on PBMCs. The receptors here all came from a man aged 30 to 45 in good health and CMV-seropositive.

This rearrangement joins TRBV25-1 to TRBJ2-1, with D possibly being TRBD2 (6 bases). The CDR3 extends over 13 amino acids. Germline V CDR1 and CDR2: MGHDK, SYGVNS. CDR3: CACASASYNEQFF. CDR3 in DNA: TGTGCTTGCGCTAGCGCCTCCTACAATGAGCAGTTCTTC.

This clone was observed a few times. The chain carries TRBV6-7 and TRBJ2-1; perhaps TRBD1 as D (5 bases). Being an ORF, TRBV6-7 has a function that is uncertain. Trimming removed 1 base from V and 0 bases from J, with 10 bases in between. The CDR3 is 16 amino acids. CDR3 loop: CASSYCQGDSYNEQFF. The CDR3 region has the DNA TGTGCCAGCAGTTACTGCCAGGGTGACTCCTACAATGAGCAGTTCTTC.

V and J are TRBV7-2 and TRBJ2-7, with unresolved D. V lost 5 bases to trimming and J lost 2 bases, with 16 bases between them. The CDR3 totals 15 residues. Germline V lookup: CDR1 SGHTA, CDR2 FQGNSA. In DNA form, the CDR3 reads TGTGCCAGCAGCCCTGTCTACGGCGGTACCTACGAGCAGTACTTC. It translates to CASSPVYGGTYEQYF. Full variable domain (remainder filled in from reference TRBV7-2 and TRBJ2-7): GAGVSQSPSNKVTEKGKDVELRCDPISGHTALYWYRQSLGQGLEFLIYFQGNSAPDKSGLPSDRFSAERTGGSVSTLTIQRTQQEDSAVYLCASSPVYGGTYEQYFGPGTRLTVT.

This clone showed up just once. This chain joins TRBV28 and TRBJ2-2, with TRBD1 as a possible D gene (6 bases). V was clipped by 7 bases and J by 6 bases, with 24 bases between them. The germline V gene encodes CDR1 MDHEN and CDR2 SYDVKM. The CDR3 totals 17 residues. In nucleotides, the CDR3 is TGTGCCAGCACCCCCCCCGTGGAAAGGGGGTATCCCGGGGAGCTGTTTTTT. This translates into CASTPPVERGYPGELFF.

The chain couples TRBV6-5 to TRBJ2-1, with TRBD2 identical over 11 bases. The junction had 0 bases not matched to a gene; V was cut back by 2 bases and J by 0 bases. This CDR3 has 16 amino acids. Germline CDR1 reads MNHEY; CDR2 reads SVGAGI. CDR3 nucleotide sequence: TGTGCCAGCAGTTACACTAGCGGGGGCTCCTACAATGAGCAGTTCTTC. It codes for CASSYTSGGSYNEQFF.

The J gene is TRBJ2-5, the V gene TRBV7-8, with 14 bases lining up with TRBD2. V shed 0 bases, J shed 5 bases, and the junction held 5 bases outside the gene matches. Germline values: CDR1 SGHVS, CDR2 FQNEAQ. CDR3 length: 17 residues. The CDR3 DNA follows: TGTGCCAGCAGCTTAGCGGGACTAGCGGGAGAGGGGGAGACCCAGTACTTC. Translation: CASSLAGLAGEGETQYF.

This clone was observed a single time. The rearrangement links TRBV15 to TRBJ2-3; TRBD2 matches at 7 bases. The CDR3 length is 13 residues. Germline values: CDR1 LNHNV, CDR2 YYDKDF (reference sequence). V gave up 5 bases and J gave up 11 bases; unmatched junction bases: 10. The CDR3: CATSWDYAEWQYF. CDR3 DNA sequence: TGTGCCACCAGCTGGGACTACGCCGAGTGGCAGTATTTT.

The CDR3 DNA reads as TGTGCCAGCAGCTCATCTCCCAGGGGGCAGTTCTTC. Its translation: CASSSSPRGQFF. The genes are TRBV5-6 and TRBJ2-1; tentative D call: TRBD1 (6 bases). The CDR3 sequence is 12 residues long. CDR1 and CDR2 (germline): SGHDT, YYEEEE. Trimming left V 3 bases short and J 12 bases short, with 13 bases between.

The chain recombines TRBV27 with TRBJ2-1; 7 bases fit TRBD2. The J segment lost 8 bases and the V segment lost 8 bases, leaving 9 bases of the junction unmatched. Germline CDR1 is MNHEY and CDR2 is SMNVEV (reference sequence). CDR3 size: 13 residues. CDR3 nucleotide sequence: TGTGCCAGCGGCTTCGGGGGGATCGATGAGCAGTTCTTC. It yields the protein CASGFGGIDEQFF.

The chain has TRBV19 and TRBJ2-7; a possible D gene is TRBD1 (5 bases). CDR3 length equals 12 residues. Germline loops: CDR1 LNHDA, CDR2 SQIVND (reference sequence). The V end lost 4 bases, the J end lost 6 bases, and 10 bases lay between the germline ends. The CDR3 sequence: CASSTQGSEQYF. The CDR3 coding sequence is TGTGCCAGTAGTACGCAGGGCTCCGAGCAGTACTTC. Together with reference TRBV19 and TRBJ2-7, the CDR3 gives the full variable domain: DGGITQSPKYLFRKEGQNVTLSCEQNLNHDAMYWYRQDPGQGLRLIYYSQIVNDFQKGDIAEGYSVSREKKESFPLTVTSAQKNPTAFYLCASSTQGSEQYFGPGTRLTVT.

This sequence joins TRBV5-5 and TRBJ1-2; D call uncertain. There are 13 residues in the CDR3. Deletions cut 1 base from V and 4 bases from J, with 8 bases between. Germline assignment: CDR1 SGHKS and CDR2 YYEKEE (reference sequence). CDR3 amino acids: CASSLTALYGYTF. CDR3 bases: TGTGCCAGCAGCTTGACAGCCCTCTATGGCTACACCTTC.

The chain carries TRBV6-5 and TRBJ2-1; tentative D call: TRBD1 (5 bases). The V gene's germline CDR1 is MNHEY and CDR2 SVGAGI. The CDR3 has 13 residues. Trimming removed 0 bases from V and 10 bases from J, with 10 bases in between. CDR3 in amino acids: CASSYSNQGEQFF. The CDR3 region has the DNA TGTGCCAGCAGTTACTCGAACCAGGGCGAGCAGTTCTTC.

This clone showed up just once. The chain combines TRBV9 with TRBJ2-5; 10 bases map to TRBD1. The germline V gene has CDR1 SGDLS and CDR2 YYNGEE. The ends lost 3 bases at V and 3 bases at J; junction bases unmatched: 8. The CDR3 runs 16 residues. CDR3 in amino acids: CASSAGQGDYEETQYF. CDR3 in DNA: TGTGCCAGCAGCGCCGGACAGGGGGACTATGAAGAGACCCAGTACTTC.

This clone was detected once. The chain recombines TRBV28 with TRBJ2-5; no clear D. The CDR3 sequence is 14 residues long. Germline V gene sequence: CDR1 MDHEN, CDR2 SYDVKM. V lost 3 bases and J 4 bases, leaving 12 bases between the germline ends. CDR3 nucleotide sequence: TGTGCCAGCAGTTTGGTACAGAGAAGAGAGACCCAGTACTTC. As protein: CASSLVQRRETQYF.

This chain joins TRBV28 and TRBJ1-4; 7 nucleotides align to TRBD1. Germline V gene data show CDR1 as MDHEN and CDR2 as SYDVKM. The CDR3 has 15 amino acids. V lost 8 bases and J lost 3; bases outside the gene matches: 9. The chain's CDR3 is CASAREGAANEKLFF. The CDR3 coding sequence is TGTGCCAGCGCCCGCGAGGGGGCCGCTAATGAAAAACTGTTTTTT.

This chain joins TRBV5-1 and TRBJ2-7, with TRBD1 identical over 9 bases. Germline lookup yields CDR1 SGHRS and CDR2 YFSETQ. The CDR3 is 14 residues long. The ends lost 4 bases at V and 7 bases at J; junction bases unmatched: 9. Here the CDR3 DNA reads TGCGCCAGCAGCATACCGGGACAGGGAAGAGAGCAGTACTTC. This sequence encodes CASSIPGQGREQYF.

The chain employs TRBV28 and TRBJ2-7; a weak D match, TRBD2 (5 bases). With 3 bases removed from V and 0 bases from J, the gap between germline ends came to 9 bases. Germline values: CDR1 MDHEN, CDR2 SYDVKM. The CDR3 consists of 14 residues. CDR3 loop: CASSFPGFSYEQYF. CDR3 sequence (DNA): TGTGCCAGCAGTTTTCCGGGATTCTCCTACGAGCAGTACTTC. Filled out from reference TRBV28 and TRBJ2-7, the complete variable domain reads DVKVTQSSRYLVKRTGEKVFLECVQDMDHENMFWYRQDPGLGLRLIYFSYDVKMKEKGDIPEGYSVSREKKERFSLILESASTNQTSMYLCASSFPGFSYEQYFGPGTRLTVT.

The chain has TRBV4-1 and TRBJ2-4, with a weak D call TRBD2 (6 bases). The length of the CDR3 is 14 residues. V was pared by 1 base and J by 9 bases, with 13 bases between. Germline CDR1 is MGHRA and CDR2 is YSYEKL. Here the CDR3 reads CASSQGRGLGIQYF. DNA of the CDR3: TGCGCCAGCAGCCAAGGGAGGGGTCTGGGCATTCAGTACTTC.

CDR3 DNA: TGTGCCAGCAGTTCACCAGCGGGTCCTACCTACGAGCAGTACTTC. This translates into CASSSPAGPTYEQYF. The rearrangement joins TRBV27 to TRBJ2-7, with D possibly being TRBD2 (6 bases). V was shortened by 4 bases and J by 2 bases, with 15 bases between the two germline ends. The V gene's germline CDR1 is MNHEY and CDR2 SMNVEV (reference sequence). The CDR3 covers 15 residues.

This clone was detected only once. The CDR3 spells CASSQASGRVSEQFF. CDR3 in DNA: TGTGCCAGCAGCCAAGCTAGCGGGAGGGTCAGCGAGCAGTTCTTC. The rearrangement uses TRBV7-9 and TRBJ2-1, with TRBD2 matching 12 bases. The CDR3 has 15 amino acids. Germline CDR1 and CDR2: SEHNR and FQNEAQ (reference sequence). Germline trimming cut 5 bases from V and 10 bases from J; bases unmatched to any gene: 9.

This CDR3 is CASSLNRATQFF. The CDR3 DNA follows: TGTGCCAGCAGTTTAAACAGGGCGACGCAGTTCTTC. The genes are TRBV27 and TRBJ2-1; a weak D match, TRBD1 (6 bases). Germline-derived CDR1 and CDR2 are MNHEY and SMNVEV (reference sequence). This CDR3 spans 12 amino acids. V was shortened by 2 bases and J by 12 bases, with 11 bases between the two germline ends.

This chain links TRBV14 with TRBJ2-3, with TRBD2 identical over 12 bases. This CDR3 spans 17 amino acids. Germline CDR1 and CDR2: SGHDN and FVKESK. V was clipped by 4 bases and J by 0 bases; unmatched bases: 5. The CDR3 coding sequence is TGTGCCAGCAGCCTTTGGACTAGCGGGACCAGCACAGATACGCAGTATTTT. Protein product: CASSLWTSGTSTDTQYF.

This clone was counted at least ten times. This chain links TRBV6-1 with TRBJ1-1, with TRBD1 identical over 7 bases. The CDR3 consists of 15 residues. The germline CDR1 and CDR2 sequences are MNHNS and SASEGT. J lost 4 bases, V lost 4 bases, and 9 bases had no gene match. The CDR3 spells CASSAFTGDVTEAFF. The CDR3 coding sequence is TGTGCCAGCAGTGCCTTCACAGGGGACGTCACTGAAGCTTTCTTT.

The chain has TRBV30 and TRBJ2-2; a possible D gene is TRBD2 (5 bases). Trimming stripped 2 bases from V and 7 bases from J, with 11 bases between. The CDR3 loop spans 13 amino acids. Germline V lookup: CDR1 GTSNPN, CDR2 SVGIG (reference sequence). CDR3 DNA: TGTGCCTGGAGTAACCTCCGGGGCGGGGAGCTGTTTTTT. This codes for CAWSNLRGGELFF. Complete variable domain (other parts from reference TRBV30 and TRBJ2-2): SQTIHQWPATLVQPVGSPLSLECTVEGTSNPNLYWYRQAAGRGLQLLFYSVGIGQISSEVPQNLSASRPQDRQFILSSKKLLLSDSGFYLCAWSNLRGGELFFGEGSRLTVL.